This T cell receptor (beta chain) was documented in a study of T cells after yellow fever vaccination. Overall study findings and caveats: Vaccine-responding clonotypes were almost all undetectable in sorted memory subsets on day 0. Primary-vaccination clones mostly resurfaced post-booster (less than 98% CD4, approximately 87% CD8).

CDR3 length: 13 residues. The V gene lost 3 bases and the J gene lost 5 bases, with 11 bases spanning the gap. CDR1 and CDR2 (germline): SGDLS, YYNGEE. By sample share, this clonotype is medium-sized (0.01 to 0.1%). Conversion of TCR transcripts into cDNA relied on 5'RACE template switching, which added a universal primer site and UMIs. Each CDR3 protein is one row after TCRdb ran MiXCR on the 5' RACE reads. The sample includes approximately 1,300 distinct CDR3 sequences, about 56% of them seen just once. The sequence came from a young man who received the YFV17D yellow fever vaccine. The material was PBMCs, either bulk or a sorted T-cell subset (CD4+, CD8+, memory, or dextramer-sorted; not recorded which), obtained on the day of the yellow fever booster vaccination. The chain is built from TRBV9 and TRBJ1-1; D possibly corresponds to TRBD1 (5 bases). CDR3 coding DNA: TGTGCCAGCAGCGCCCTTTCAGGGACTGAAGCTTTCTTT. The encoded protein is CASSALSGTEAFF.